The 31 T cell receptor beta chains below come from one sample, sequenced in a study of blood T cell repertoires in COVID-19. Profiled with immunoSEQ multiplex PCR; TCRdb holds only in-frame clones, not every one. The table has about 170,000 clones, about 83% seen once; the top ten hold about 4%. The specimen was PBMCs or T cells enriched from blood (not recorded which). These receptors originate from a woman between 45 and 60 years old in a cohort exposed to, infected with or recovered from COVID-19 (not recorded which).

The gene calls are TRBV18 and TRBJ1-1; 7 nucleotides line up with TRBD1. The ends lost 2 bases at V and 4 bases at J; junction bases unmatched: 10. The CDR3 sequence is 16 residues long. Germline V gene data show CDR1 as KGHSH and CDR2 as LQKENI. In nucleotides, the CDR3 is TGTGCCAGCTCACCAGGTGGCAGGGGGGTTTCCACTGAAGCTTTCTTT. Protein product: CASSPGGRGVSTEAFF.

This chain connects TRBV12-3 or TRBV12-4 to TRBJ1-1; D is perhaps TRBD1 (5 bases). The CDR3 contains 13 residues. Between the trimmed V and J ends, which lost 5 bases and 1 base, there was a span of 8 bases. Here the CDR3 reads CASSRRGNTEAFF. The CDR3 DNA reads as TGTGCCAGCAGTAGAAGGGGGAACACTGAAGCTTTCTTT.

The rearrangement links TRBV28 to TRBJ2-7; 8 nucleotides line up with TRBD2. Trimming removed 3 bases from V and 0 bases from J; junction bases left unmatched: 7. The CDR3 runs to 16 residues. Per the germline V gene, CDR1 is MDHEN and CDR2 is SYDVKM. The CDR3 DNA sequence: TGTGCCAGCAGTTTGGGGCTAGCGGGTGCCTCCTACGAGCAGTACTTC. Its translation is CASSLGLAGASYEQYF.

This clone was seen repeatedly, ten times or more. This chain uses TRBV9 with TRBJ2-5, with TRBD2 identical over 10 bases. The CDR3 contains 14 residues. Trimming removed 3 bases from V and 5 bases from J; junction bases left unmatched: 4. Germline lookup yields CDR1 SGDLS and CDR2 YYNGEE. The DNA for the CDR3 is TGTGCCAGCAGCGGTAGCGGGGGGTCTGAGACCCAGTACTTC. Translated: CASSGSGGSETQYF. Variable domain in full (rest from reference TRBV9 and TRBJ2-5): DSGVTQTPKHLITATGQRVTLRCSPRSGDLSVYWYQQSLDQGLQFLIQYYNGEERAKGNILERFSAQQFPDLHSELNLSSLELGDSALYFCASSGSGGSETQYFGPGTRLLVL.

The chain combines TRBV4-3 with TRBJ2-5; D is undetermined. CDR3 size: 15 residues. Trimming shortened V by 0 bases and J by 4 bases, and 12 bases separated the two germline ends. Germline V CDR1 and CDR2: LGHNA, YSLEER. In nucleotides, the CDR3 is TGCGCCAGCAGCCAAGATTCGGGTTTCCCAGAGACCCAGTACTTC. Its translation is CASSQDSGFPETQYF.

The CDR3 reads CASSVAGTGYSNEQFF. The CDR3 nucleotides read TGTGCCAGCAGCGTAGCTGGGACAGGGTACTCCAATGAGCAGTTCTTC. The chain combines TRBV9 with TRBJ2-1; 9 positions match TRBD1. This CDR3 contains 16 residues. The V segment lost 0 bases and the J segment 6 bases; nucleotides outside the gene matches: 7. Germline V gene data show CDR1 as SGDLS and CDR2 as YYNGEE.

The rearrangement links TRBV7-2 to TRBJ1-5, with 9 bases lining up with TRBD1. The CDR3 runs to 17 residues. Germline V gene data show CDR1 as SGHTA and CDR2 as FQGNSA. J gave up 6 bases and V 5 bases, and 14 bases lay outside the gene matches. This chain's CDR3 is CASSRGEQGARGQPQHF. The CDR3 nucleotides are TGTGCCAGCAGCCGGGGGGAACAGGGGGCGAGGGGTCAGCCCCAGCATTTT.

A single count supports this clone. The chain is built from TRBV5-1 and TRBJ1-2, with 9 bases lining up with TRBD1. From germline, CDR1 is SGHRS and CDR2 YFSETQ. The V and J ends lost 4 bases and 0 bases, in that order; junction bases with no gene match: 7. The CDR3 consists of 16 residues. The CDR3 sequence is CASSPAGQGSNYGYTF. The CDR3 coding sequence is TGCGCCAGCAGCCCGGCGGGACAGGGATCTAACTATGGCTACACCTTC.

The rearrangement uses TRBV19 and TRBJ2-7; the D gene is possibly TRBD2 (5 bases). V dropped 9 bases and J dropped 0 bases, with 12 bases sitting between them. This CDR3 region has 13 residues. Germline CDR1 LNHDA, CDR2 SQIVND (reference sequence). CDR3 sequence: CASREGNSYEQYF. The CDR3 DNA follows: TGTGCCAGCCGAGAGGGCAACTCCTACGAGCAGTACTTC. The full variable domain, rest sourced from reference TRBV19 and TRBJ2-7, is DGGITQSPKYLFRKEGQNVTLSCEQNLNHDAMYWYRQDPGQGLRLIYYSQIVNDFQKGDIAEGYSVSREKKESFPLTVTSAQKNPTAFYLCASREGNSYEQYFGPGTRLTVT.

The chain couples TRBV4-3 to TRBJ2-1; 8 positions match TRBD2. Germline CDR1 and CDR2: LGHNA and YSLEER. The CDR3 runs to 14 residues. V trimming: 3 bases; J trimming: 8 bases; junction bases outside the gene matches: 6. The CDR3 bases are TGCGCCAGCAGCCACGGACTAGCCGGCGATGAGCAGTTCTTC. Its translation is CASSHGLAGDEQFF.

This chain joins TRBV28 and TRBJ1-2; 8 bases line up with TRBD1. There are 15 residues in the CDR3. Germline V gene sequence: CDR1 MDHEN, CDR2 SYDVKM. The V and J ends lost 5 bases and 4 bases, in that order; junction bases with no gene match: 9. The CDR3 region is CASSTRTGRFYGYTF. For the CDR3, the DNA is TGTGCCAGCAGTACGCGGACAGGGAGGTTCTATGGCTACACCTTC.

The chain is built from TRBV9 and TRBJ1-5; D is possibly TRBD1 (5 bases). Trimming took off 0 bases at V and 4 bases at J, with 11 bases between the two ends. The CDR3 runs to 15 residues. CDR1 is SGDLS, CDR2 YYNGEE, per germline. The CDR3 nucleotides read TGTGCCAGCAGCGTAGAGGCGACAGCGAATCAGCCCCAGCATTTT. Protein: CASSVEATANQPQHF.

The chain recombines TRBV14 with TRBJ1-2; 7 nucleotides agree with TRBD1. The CDR3 sequence is 14 residues long. The V and J ends lost 0 bases and 7 bases, in that order; junction bases with no gene match: 5. The germline gives CDR1 SGHDN, CDR2 FVKESK. The CDR3 DNA sequence: TGTGCCAGCAGCCAAGACCGACAGGGAATTGGCTACACCTTC. Translating gives CASSQDRQGIGYTF. The full variable domain, completed using reference TRBV14 and TRBJ1-2, is EAGVTQFPSHSVIEKGQTVTLRCDPISGHDNLYWYRRVMGKEIKFLLHFVKESKQDESGMPNNRFLAERTGGTYSTLKVQPAELEDSGVYFCASSQDRQGIGYTFGSGTRLTVV.

In this sample, this clone turned up once. The chain combines TRBV12-5 with TRBJ2-3, with D maybe TRBD2 (7 bases). The CDR3 totals 16 residues. V was shortened by 1 base and J by 3 bases, with 14 bases between the two germline ends. Germline V gives CDR1 LGHNT, CDR2 FRNRAP. In nucleotides, the CDR3 is TGTGCTAGTGGTTTGGGTGCGGGGGCCCGAACAGATACGCAGTATTTT. This translates into CASGLGAGARTDTQYF.

The chain couples TRBV6-5 to TRBJ1-1; 7 nucleotides line up with TRBD1. This CDR3 is built from 13 residues. With 8 bases clipped from V and 1 base from J, the junction kept 4 bases outside the gene matches. In germline, CDR1 is MNHEY, CDR2 SVGAGI. The CDR3 sequence is CASGDRANTEAFF. CDR3 coding DNA: TGTGCCAGCGGCGACAGGGCGAACACTGAAGCTTTCTTT.

This sequence joins TRBV7-9 and TRBJ2-7, with D possibly being TRBD1 (6 bases). The CDR3 is 16 residues long. The germline CDR1 and CDR2 sequences are SEHNR and FQNEAQ (reference sequence). The ends were cut back, 6 bases at V and 2 bases at J, with 20 bases in the middle. CDR3 DNA sequence: TGTGCCAGCAGTATCGGTGGGGGCGCCGTGCCCTACGAGCAGTACTTC. It yields the protein CASSIGGGAVPYEQYF. Using reference TRBV7-9 and TRBJ2-7 for the parts outside the CDR3, the full variable domain is DTGVSQNPRHKITKRGQNVTFRCDPISEHNRLYWYRQTLGQGPEFLTYFQNEAQLEKSRLLSDRFSAERPKGSFSTLEIQRTEQGDSAMYLCASSIGGGAVPYEQYFGPGTRLTVT.

This clone was counted a single time. The CDR3 loop reads CASSWGEVGETQYF. Written as DNA, the CDR3 is TGTGCCAGCAGTTGGGGAGAGGTGGGAGAGACCCAGTACTTC. This rearrangement joins TRBV6-5 to TRBJ2-5, with a tentative D call TRBD2 (5 bases). The CDR3 is 14 amino acids. Trimming shortened V by 4 bases and J by 4 bases, and 13 bases separated the two germline ends. Germline loops: CDR1 MNHEY, CDR2 SVGAGI.

CDR3 in amino acids: CASSISLDAGGNQPQHF. The CDR3 DNA sequence: TGTGCCAGTAGTATCTCCCTGGACGCGGGGGGCAATCAGCCCCAGCATTTT. The chain joins TRBV19 to TRBJ1-5, with D perhaps matching TRBD1 (5 bases). CDR1 LNHDA and CDR2 SQIVND come from the germline V gene (reference sequence). Trimming took off 3 bases at V and 2 bases at J, with 17 bases between the two ends. The CDR3 runs 17 residues.

The V call is TRBV10-2, the J call TRBJ2-1; a weak D match, TRBD2 (6 bases). Trimming took off 6 bases at V and 6 bases at J, with 6 bases between the two ends. The CDR3 is 11 residues long. The germline CDR1 and CDR2 sequences are WSHSY and SAAADI. DNA of the CDR3: TGCGCCAGCAGACTAGCCAATGAGCAGTTCTTC. It translates to CASRLANEQFF.

The chain couples TRBV6-5 to TRBJ1-2; 10 bases are shared with TRBD1. With 4 bases clipped from V and 7 bases from J, the junction kept 6 bases outside the gene matches. CDR3 length equals 14 residues. Per the germline V gene, CDR1 is MNHEY and CDR2 is SVGAGI. This CDR3 is CASSLDRGTFGYTF. In nucleotides, the CDR3 is TGTGCCAGCAGTTTGGACAGGGGGACTTTTGGCTACACCTTC.

This chain joins TRBV24-1 and TRBJ2-5, with 7 bases matching TRBD2. CDR3 size: 14 residues. The germline V gene encodes CDR1 KGHDR and CDR2 SFDVKD. V shed 3 bases, J shed 5 bases, and the junction held 5 bases outside the gene matches. The CDR3 loop is CATSDVSGKETQYF. CDR3 DNA: TGTGCCACCAGTGATGTAAGCGGGAAGGAGACCCAGTACTTC.

There are a few counts of this clone. The gene calls are TRBV27 and TRBJ2-7; D possibly corresponds to TRBD2 (5 bases). The CDR3 has 14 residues. Germline CDR1 is MNHEY and CDR2 is SMNVEV (reference sequence). V was cut by 6 bases and J by 1 base, with 13 bases left in between. The CDR3 DNA is TGTGCCAGCAGGGAATTGGGCGGGTCCTACGAGCAGTACTTC. Translated: CASRELGGSYEQYF.

V usage is TRBV7-9 and J usage is TRBJ1-6; D unresolved. V shed 1 base and J shed 11 bases, with 6 bases lying between them. Germline V lookup: CDR1 SEHNR, CDR2 FQNEAQ (reference sequence). The CDR3 runs 12 residues. CDR3: CASSLVNTPLHF. CDR3 DNA: TGTGCCAGCAGCTTAGTTAACACACCCCTCCACTTT.

This chain uses TRBV5-4 with TRBJ1-1; D is unresolved. Germline CDR1 and CDR2: SGHNT and YYREEE (reference sequence). Trimming pared 2 bases from V and 4 bases from J, leaving 12 bases between. This CDR3 has 14 amino acids. In DNA, the CDR3 is TGTGCCAGCAGCTTCTTACTGAGTGGCACTGAAGCTTTCTTT. This gives the protein CASSFLLSGTEAFF.

This chain joins TRBV19 and TRBJ2-3; 9 bases line up with TRBD2. From germline, CDR1 is LNHDA and CDR2 SQIVND (reference sequence). Losses at the gene ends were 5 bases for V and 2 bases for J; bases not matched to a gene: 5. The CDR3 spans 15 residues. The chain's CDR3 is CASSGAGGHTDTQYF. CDR3 bases: TGTGCCAGTAGTGGGGCGGGGGGGCACACAGATACGCAGTATTTT.

The chain couples TRBV4-1 to TRBJ1-5; 12 bases align to TRBD1. Germline V gene sequence: CDR1 MGHRA, CDR2 YSYEKL. The CDR3 extends over 19 amino acids. The V segment lost 4 bases and the J segment 1 base; nucleotides outside the gene matches: 11. In DNA form, the CDR3 reads TGCGCCAGCAGCCTAACGTTCCGGGACAGGGGGCAAAGCAATCAGCCCCAGCATTTT. It yields the protein CASSLTFRDRGQSNQPQHF.

The chain joins TRBV30 to TRBJ2-7; D is perhaps TRBD1 (5 bases). This CDR3 spans 15 amino acids. The germline V gene has CDR1 GTSNPN and CDR2 SVGIG (reference sequence). V lost 0 bases to trimming and J lost 3 bases, with 15 bases between them. The CDR3, as DNA: TGTGCCTGGAGTGTAGGGGTCCTTCAGGGCTACGAGCAGTACTTC. Translating gives CAWSVGVLQGYEQYF.

V gene TRBV9 combines with J gene TRBJ2-5; 8 bases fit TRBD2. V lost 0 bases and J lost 4; bases outside the gene matches: 8. The CDR3 sequence is 16 residues long. Germline values: CDR1 SGDLS, CDR2 YYNGEE. In DNA, the CDR3 is TGTGCCAGCAGCGTAGCGGGAGGGCCTTGGGGAGAGACCCAGTACTTC. Its translation: CASSVAGGPWGETQYF.

The chain has TRBV19 and TRBJ1-2, with 8 nucleotides matching TRBD1. The trim removed 3 bases at V and 1 base at J, leaving 10 bases unmatched. This CDR3 is built from 17 residues. CDR1 and CDR2 from the germline V gene are LNHDA and SQIVND (reference sequence). In DNA form, the CDR3 reads TGTGCCAGTAGTATCTCTGGACAGGGAACTTTTAACTATGGCTACACCTTC. Encoded protein: CASSISGQGTFNYGYTF.

The V gene is TRBV28, the J gene TRBJ1-1, with 7 bases fitting TRBD1. The germline gives CDR1 MDHEN, CDR2 SYDVKM. The length of the CDR3 is 16 residues. Trimming cost V 6 bases and J 1 base; bases outside gene matches: 11. The CDR3: CASSLTGIRGNTEAFF. In nucleotides, the CDR3 is TGTGCCAGCAGCCTGACAGGGATTCGGGGGAACACTGAAGCTTTCTTT.

The chain recombines TRBV28 with TRBJ1-2; D ambiguous. V dropped 7 bases and J dropped 8 bases, with 17 bases sitting between them. Germline assignment: CDR1 MDHEN and CDR2 SYDVKM. The CDR3 extends over 13 amino acids. The DNA for the CDR3 is TGTGCCAGCACCCCCCACGGTTTCGAGGGCTACACCTTC. Translation: CASTPHGFEGYTF.